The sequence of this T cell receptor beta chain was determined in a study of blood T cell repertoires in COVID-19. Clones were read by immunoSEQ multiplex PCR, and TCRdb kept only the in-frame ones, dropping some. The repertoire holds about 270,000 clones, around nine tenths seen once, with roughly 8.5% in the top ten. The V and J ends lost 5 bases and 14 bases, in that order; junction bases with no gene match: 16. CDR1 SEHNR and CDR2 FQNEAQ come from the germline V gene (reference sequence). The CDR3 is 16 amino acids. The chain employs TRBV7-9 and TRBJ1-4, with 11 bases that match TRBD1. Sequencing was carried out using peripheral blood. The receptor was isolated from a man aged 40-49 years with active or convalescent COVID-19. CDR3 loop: CASSTTRTGGEGLLFF. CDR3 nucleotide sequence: TGTGCCAGCAGCACTACCAGGACAGGGGGCGAGGGCTTGCTGTTTTTT.